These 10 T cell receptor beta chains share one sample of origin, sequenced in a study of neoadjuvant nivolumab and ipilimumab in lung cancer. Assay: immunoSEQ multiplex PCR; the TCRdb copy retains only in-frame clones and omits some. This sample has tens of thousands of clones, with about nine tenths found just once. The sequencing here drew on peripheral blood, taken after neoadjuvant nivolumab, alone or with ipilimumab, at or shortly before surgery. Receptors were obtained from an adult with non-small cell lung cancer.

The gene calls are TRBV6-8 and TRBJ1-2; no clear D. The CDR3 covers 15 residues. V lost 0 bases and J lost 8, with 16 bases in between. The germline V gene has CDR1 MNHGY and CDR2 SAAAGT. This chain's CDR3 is CASSYSRAGFDGYTF. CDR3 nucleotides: TGTGCCAGCAGTTACTCGAGGGCGGGCTTCGACGGCTACACCTTC.

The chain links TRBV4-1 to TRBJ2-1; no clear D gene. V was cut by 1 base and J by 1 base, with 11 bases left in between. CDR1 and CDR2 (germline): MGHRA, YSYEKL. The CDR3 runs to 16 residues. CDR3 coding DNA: TGCGCCAGCAGCCAAGTAGATATAATTTCCTACAATGAGCAGTTCTTC. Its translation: CASSQVDIISYNEQFF.

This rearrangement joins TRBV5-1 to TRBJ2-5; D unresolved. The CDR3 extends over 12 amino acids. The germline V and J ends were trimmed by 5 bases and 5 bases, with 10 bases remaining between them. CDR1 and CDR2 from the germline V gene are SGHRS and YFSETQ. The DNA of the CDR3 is TGCGCCAGCAGTTCGGTTGGGGAGACCCAGTACTTC. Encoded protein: CASSSVGETQYF.

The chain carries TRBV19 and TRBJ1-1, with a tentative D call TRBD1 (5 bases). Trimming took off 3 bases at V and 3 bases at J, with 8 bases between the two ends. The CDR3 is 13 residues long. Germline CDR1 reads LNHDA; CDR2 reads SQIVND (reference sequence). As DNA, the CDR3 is TGTGCCAGTAGTATTCGAGGGGACACTGAAGCTTTCTTT. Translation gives CASSIRGDTEAFF. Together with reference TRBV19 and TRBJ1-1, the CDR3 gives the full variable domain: DGGITQSPKYLFRKEGQNVTLSCEQNLNHDAMYWYRQDPGQGLRLIYYSQIVNDFQKGDIAEGYSVSREKKESFPLTVTSAQKNPTAFYLCASSIRGDTEAFFGQGTRLTVV.

The CDR3 DNA is TGTGCCAGCAGCCAAGCCCTCCCCCAGAGGAGCAATCAGCCCCAGCATTTT. Translating gives CASSQALPQRSNQPQHF. V and J are TRBV4-2 and TRBJ1-5, with D hard to call. This CDR3 comprises 17 residues. Trimming removed 1 base at V and 1 base at J, with 14 bases between. The V gene's germline CDR1 is LGHNA and CDR2 YNFKEQ.

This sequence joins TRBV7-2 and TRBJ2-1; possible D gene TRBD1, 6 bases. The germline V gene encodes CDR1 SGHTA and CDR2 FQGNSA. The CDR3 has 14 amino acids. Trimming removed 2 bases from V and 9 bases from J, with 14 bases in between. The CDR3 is CASSLRRGPIEQFF. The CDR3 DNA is TGTGCCAGCAGCTTACGCAGGGGTCCAATTGAGCAGTTCTTC.

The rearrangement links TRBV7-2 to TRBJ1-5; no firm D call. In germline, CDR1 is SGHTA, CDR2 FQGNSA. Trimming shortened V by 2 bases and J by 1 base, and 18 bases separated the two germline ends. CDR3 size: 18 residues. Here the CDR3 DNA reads TGTGCCAGCAGCTTAACCAATATGGCGGTACTAAGCAATCAGCCCCAGCATTTT. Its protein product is CASSLTNMAVLSNQPQHF.

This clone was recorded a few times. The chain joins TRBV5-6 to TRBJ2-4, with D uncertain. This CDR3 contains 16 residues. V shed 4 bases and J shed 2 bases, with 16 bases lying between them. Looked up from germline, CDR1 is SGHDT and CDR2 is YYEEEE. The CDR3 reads CASSPGPSPSKNIQYF. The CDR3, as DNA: TGTGCCAGCAGCCCTGGGCCCAGCCCTTCCAAAAACATTCAGTACTTC.

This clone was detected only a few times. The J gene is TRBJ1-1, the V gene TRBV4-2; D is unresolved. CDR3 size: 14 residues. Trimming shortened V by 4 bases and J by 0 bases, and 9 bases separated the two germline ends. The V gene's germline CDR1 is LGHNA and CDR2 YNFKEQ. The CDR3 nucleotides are TGTGCCAGCAGCCTCAGTGGGGTGAACACTGAAGCTTTCTTT. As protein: CASSLSGVNTEAFF.

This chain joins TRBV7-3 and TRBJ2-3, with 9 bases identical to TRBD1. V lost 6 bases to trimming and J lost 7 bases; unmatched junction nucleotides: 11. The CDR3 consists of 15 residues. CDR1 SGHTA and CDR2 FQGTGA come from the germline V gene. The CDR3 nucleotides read TGTGCCAGCAGGACCACAGGGGGCTATCTCAATACGCAGTATTTT. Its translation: CASRTTGGYLNTQYF.